Detailed here is one T cell receptor beta chain. Method: immunoSEQ multiplex PCR; TCRdb's copy keeps in-frame clones and lacks some. The repertoire holds about 12,000 clones, with 75% to 85% as singletons. Time point reported: neoterminal ileum biopsy at postoperative endoscopy, about 6 months after surgery. This entry is derived from a study of T cell repertoires in ileal Crohn's disease. V lost 4 bases to trimming and J lost 0 bases, with 22 bases between them. The CDR3 is made up of 18 amino acids. The germline CDR1 and CDR2 sequences are SGHDN and FVKESK. The chain uses TRBV14 and TRBJ2-7; D is perhaps TRBD1 (5 bases). This clonotype was obtained from an adult with Crohn's disease. Sequencing was performed on ileal tissue. The CDR3 loop reads CASSPLVGQGLSSYEQYF. The CDR3, as DNA: TGTGCCAGCAGCCCCCTGGTAGGGCAGGGATTGAGCTCCTACGAGCAGTACTTC. The full variable domain, in which reference TRBV14 and TRBJ2-7 provide the parts outside the CDR3, is EAGVTQFPSHSVIEKGQTVTLRCDPISGHDNLYWYRRVMGKEIKFLLHFVKESKQDESGMPNNRFLAERTGGTYSTLKVQPAELEDSGVYFCASSPLVGQGLSSYEQYFGPGTRLTVT.